This T cell receptor (beta chain) was sequenced during a study of blood T cell repertoires in COVID-19. Study information: Nucleic acid was either cDNA or gDNA, and it came from T cells, B-cell-depleted T cells, or PBMCs.

Trimming cost V 2 bases and J 4 bases; bases outside gene matches: 6. The germline CDR1 and CDR2 sequences are KGHSH and LQKENI. The CDR3 extends over 15 amino acids. Researchers sorted participants into cohorts using their self-reported clinical history. Donors of Cohort 3 who recovered were those that had two negative PCRs, clearance, or symptom resolution. Assay used: immunoSEQ multiplex PCR; TCRdb lists only in-frame clones, some missing. The sample has 200,000 to 300,000 clones, around nine tenths seen once. The receptor was isolated from a woman aged 18-29 years who had recovered from COVID-19. The rearrangement uses TRBV18 and TRBJ1-2; 8 nucleotides align to TRBD1. The sequencing sample was made of PBMCs or T cells enriched from blood (not recorded which). The CDR3 nucleotides are TGTGCCAGCTCACCAAGCGGACAGGGTGGCTATGGCTACACCTTC. This gives the protein CASSPSGQGGYGYTF.